Below are 8 T cell receptor beta chains sequenced from a single sample in a study of blood T cell repertoires in COVID-19. TCRdb's table, derived via immunoSEQ multiplex PCR, lists solely in-frame clones and lacks some. The repertoire consists of about 380,000 clones, with about 89% occurring once and the leading ten covering around 1.3%. The sample was PBMCs or T cells enriched from blood (not recorded which). All receptors come from a man aged 25 to 40 who had recovered from COVID-19.

The rearrangement uses TRBV7-9 and TRBJ1-2; no definite D call. CDR1 is SEHNR, CDR2 FQNEAQ, per germline (reference sequence). The CDR3 sequence is 12 residues long. V lost 4 bases, J lost 7 bases, and 10 bases lay in between. In nucleotides, the CDR3 is TGTGCCAGCAGCTCTCACGGTGGTGGCTACACCTTC. Translated, it gives CASSSHGGGYTF.

The chain has TRBV25-1 and TRBJ1-4; D may be TRBD1 (5 bases). Trimming left V 7 bases short and J 5 bases short, with 8 bases between. Germline assignment: CDR1 MGHDK and CDR2 SYGVNS. The CDR3 consists of 12 residues. The CDR3 DNA is TGTGCCAGCACAAGACAGAATGAAAAACTGTTTTTT. Amino acids: CASTRQNEKLFF. The complete variable domain, with remaining parts taken from reference TRBV25-1 and TRBJ1-4, reads EADIYQTPRYLVIGTGKKITLECSQTMGHDKMYWYQQDPGMELHLIHYSYGVNSTEKGDLSSESTVSRIRTEHFPLTLESARPSHTSQYLCASTRQNEKLFFGSGTQLSVL.

The CDR3 sequence: CAISESSYGYTF. CDR3 coding DNA: TGTGCCATCAGTGAGTCGAGCTATGGCTACACCTTC. The chain combines TRBV10-3 with TRBJ1-2; D remains unclear. Germline V gene sequence: CDR1 ENHRY, CDR2 SYGVKD. With 0 bases removed from V and 4 bases from J, the gap between germline ends came to 3 bases. The CDR3 is 12 amino acids.

The gene calls are TRBV29-1 and TRBJ1-5; D is possibly TRBD1 (5 bases). The CDR3 has 13 amino acids. CDR1 is SQVTM and CDR2 is ANQGSEA in the germline V gene. Trimming shortened V by 7 bases and J by 3 bases, and 13 bases separated the two germline ends. The CDR3 loop is CSAITGVNQPQHF. CDR3 DNA sequence: TGCAGCGCTATAACGGGGGTCAATCAGCCCCAGCATTTT.

This clone is a singleton in its sample. The rearrangement links TRBV11-1 to TRBJ1-2; TRBD1 aligns across 7 bases. The CDR3 totals 16 residues. J was trimmed by 4 bases and V by 1 base; bases with no gene match: 9. CDR1 is SGHAT, CDR2 FQDESV, per germline (reference sequence). In DNA form, the CDR3 reads TGTGCCAGCAGCTTAGGGCCGGGACAGCTAACCTATGGCTACACCTTC. It codes for CASSLGPGQLTYGYTF.

This clone was counted between two and nine times. The V gene is TRBV5-4, the J gene TRBJ1-2; D is perhaps TRBD1 (5 bases). From germline, CDR1 is SGHNT and CDR2 YYREEE (reference sequence). Trimming took 4 bases from V and 5 from J, leaving 9 bases between them. CDR3 size: 12 residues. The CDR3 region is CASSIDSYGYTF. Here the CDR3 DNA reads TGTGCCAGCAGCATTGACAGTTATGGCTACACCTTC. Variable domain in full (rest from reference TRBV5-4 and TRBJ1-2): ETGVTQSPTHLIKTRGQQVTLRCSSQSGHNTVSWYQQALGQGPQFIFQYYREEENGRGNFPPRFSGLQFPNYSSELNVNALELDDSALYLCASSIDSYGYTFGSGTRLTVV.

The rearrangement uses TRBV30 and TRBJ1-1; 7 bases fit TRBD1. This CDR3 contains 14 residues. The V and J ends lost 1 base and 0 bases, in that order; junction bases with no gene match: 2. Germline lookup yields CDR1 GTSNPN and CDR2 SVGIG (reference sequence). CDR3 loop: CAWSAGQLNTEAFF. In DNA, the CDR3 is TGTGCCTGGAGTGCGGGACAGTTGAACACTGAAGCTTTCTTT.

In nucleotides, the CDR3 is TGCAGCGGTGGACAGGGTTTCGGCACAGATACGCAGTATTTT. Protein: CSGGQGFGTDTQYF. The chain employs TRBV29-1 and TRBJ2-3, with 8 bases lining up with TRBD1. CDR3 length: 14 residues. CDR1 and CDR2 from the germline V gene are SQVTM and ANQGSEA. With 7 bases clipped from V and 1 base from J, the junction kept 7 bases outside the gene matches.